This T cell receptor beta chain came from a study of T cell changes during pregnancy in multiple sclerosis (dated by TCRdb to between 2018 and 2021). A note on the overall study: Changes in the T cell repertoire over the course of pregnancy were examined in this study in women with multiple sclerosis.

In the germline V gene, CDR1 corresponds to MRHNA and CDR2 to SNTAGT. V was cut back by 0 bases and J by 5 bases, leaving a gap of 8 bases between them. Its CDR3 holds 15 amino acids, cysteine through phenylalanine. Only the CDR3 DNA stays, 45 bases, in frame from base 1. To note about this clone: Its target antigen remains unknown. Base quality data are lacking; no much larger clone is found one base away.

Libraries were constructed by the immunoSEQ multiplex PCR assay. Imported from immuneACCESS, the table was reduced by TCRdb to in-frame sequences with V and J called. These copies leave out some clones; in studies compared against another copy, an unresolved V gene accounts for under half, and the cause of the remainder is not known. In all, the sample holds tens of thousands of clones, and just over 85% of those were seen once. The top ten clonotypes cover roughly 8% of the sample. This receptor was identified in a female donor in good health, enrolled as a control in a pregnancy study. The sequence joins TRBV6-4 to TRBJ1-6, with no confident D gene call. The input for sequencing was CD8+ T cells from peripheral blood mononuclear cells, taken in the first trimester of pregnancy. This receptor carries the CDR3 CASSDSVENNSPLHF. DNA sequence: TGTGCCAGCAGTGACTCGGTGGAGAATAATTCACCCCTCCACTTT.